The 16 T cell receptor beta chains below come from one sample, sequenced in a study of T cell repertoires in cytomegalovirus infection. TCRdb ran MiXCR on the reads and lists one entry per CDR3 protein. There are more than 250,000 distinct CDR3 sequences in the sample; more than 20% occur only once, and 13% lies in the top ten. These receptors have no known antigen. The source was cultured PBMCs, collected from culture after CMV antigen stimulation. Every receptor here comes from a human donor in good health (CMV status not recorded). Some clones in this sample may be carry-over from other donors' samples.

This rearrangement joins TRBV7-6 to TRBJ2-1, with 8 bases fitting TRBD2. With V trimmed by 7 bases and J by 8 bases, 10 bases remained unmatched. Germline CDR1 SGHVS, CDR2 FNYEAQ. The CDR3 consists of 14 residues. This CDR3 reads CASIYAGGDYEQFF. The CDR3, as DNA: TGTGCCAGCATATATGCGGGAGGAGATTATGAGCAGTTCTTC.

The rearrangement links TRBV19 to TRBJ2-1; maybe TRBD2 (6 bases). Germline values: CDR1 LNHDA, CDR2 SQIVND (reference sequence). The CDR3 is made up of 16 amino acids. Trimming shortened V by 4 bases and J by 6 bases, and 19 bases separated the two germline ends. CDR3 DNA sequence: TGTGCCAGTAGTACCGGGGGTGGCGGGATCGGCAATGAGCAGTTCTTC. Amino acid sequence: CASSTGGGGIGNEQFF.

The chain is built from TRBV7-4 and TRBJ2-7; the match to TRBD2 covers 9 bases. Unmatched junction bases numbered 11, after V lost 3 bases and J lost 8 bases. Per germline, CDR1 SGHVT and CDR2 SQSDAQ. This CDR3 spans 15 amino acids. The CDR3: CASSLDRLAGPQQYF. The CDR3 nucleotides are TGTGCCAGCAGCTTGGATCGGCTAGCGGGGCCGCAGCAGTACTTC.

The V gene is TRBV2, the J gene TRBJ2-7; tentatively, D is TRBD2 (6 bases). This CDR3 has 13 amino acids. The V end was cut by 2 bases, the J end by 7 bases, with 12 bases between. Looked up from germline, CDR1 is SNHLY and CDR2 is FYNNEI. The CDR3 loop reads CASSEPGVGEQYV. CDR3 coding DNA: TGTGCCAGCAGTGAACCGGGGGTTGGGGAGCAGTACGTC.

The chain carries TRBV2 and TRBJ2-1, with 8 bases that match TRBD1. Unmatched junction bases numbered 5, after V lost 7 bases and J lost 6 bases. The CDR3 is 13 amino acids. Germline assignment: CDR1 SNHLY and CDR2 FYNNEI. The CDR3 DNA reads as TGTGCCAGCACCTGGGACAGGACCAATGAGCAGTTCTTC. Translation: CASTWDRTNEQFF.

This chain joins TRBV7-9 and TRBJ2-7; unclear D gene. In germline, CDR1 is SEHNR, CDR2 FQNEAQ (reference sequence). V shed 3 bases and J shed 3 bases, with 6 bases lying between them. This CDR3 has 12 amino acids. In DNA, the CDR3 is TGTGCCAGCAGCTTTTCCTACTACGAGCAGTACTTC. This gives the protein CASSFSYYEQYF.

This clonotype came up a few times. The chain combines TRBV7-9 with TRBJ2-1; 15 bases are shared with TRBD2. The CDR3 is 16 amino acids. The germline V gene encodes CDR1 SEHNR and CDR2 FQNEAQ (reference sequence). V trimming: 5 bases; J trimming: 9 bases; junction bases outside the gene matches: 8. The CDR3 DNA follows: TGTGCCAGCAGCCGGGGGGGACTAGCGGGAGGAGGTGAGCAGTTCTTC. Translating it yields CASSRGGLAGGGEQFF.

This chain joins TRBV18 and TRBJ2-3, with 8 positions matching TRBD1. Germline V lookup: CDR1 KGHSH, CDR2 LQKENI. With V trimmed by 2 bases and J by 2 bases, 6 bases remained unmatched. The CDR3 totals 16 residues. The CDR3 loop reads CASSPMGQEPTDTQYF. CDR3 coding DNA: TGTGCCAGCTCACCAATGGGACAGGAGCCCACAGATACGCAGTATTTT.

In DNA form, the CDR3 reads TGTGCCAGCAGCTTAACTCTCGGAGTCAGCTCCTACAATGAGCAGTTCTTC. Residues: CASSLTLGVSSYNEQFF. This chain joins TRBV11-3 and TRBJ2-1; D is unclear. The CDR3 loop spans 17 amino acids. Germline loops: CDR1 SGHNT, CDR2 YENEEA. Trimming left V 2 bases short and J 0 bases short, with 14 bases between.

This clonotype was counted only a few times. The V and J genes are TRBV2 and TRBJ2-3; the D is unclear. Germline lookup yields CDR1 SNHLY and CDR2 FYNNEI. V dropped 6 bases and J dropped 4 bases, with 5 bases sitting between them. The CDR3 is 11 residues long. The CDR3 region has the DNA TGTGCCAGCAGCGAGTCAGATACGCAGTATTTT. Encoded protein: CASSESDTQYF.

This clonotype was recorded at least ten times. The chain uses TRBV7-9 and TRBJ1-4; D gene uncertain. The CDR3 is made up of 14 amino acids. V lost 2 bases and J lost 0, with 4 bases in between. CDR1 and CDR2 from the germline V gene are SEHNR and FQNEAQ (reference sequence). DNA for the CDR3: TGTGCCAGCAGCTTACCAGCAACTAATGAAAAACTGTTTTTT. Translated: CASSLPATNEKLFF.

This clonotype came up many times. The V and J genes are TRBV10-3 and TRBJ2-3; 12 bases are a match to TRBD2. The CDR3 covers 14 residues. Germline trimming cut 8 bases from V and 0 bases from J; bases unmatched to any gene: 0. CDR1 and CDR2 from the germline V gene are ENHRY and SYGVKD. The CDR3 is CAIGTSGSTDTQYF. CDR3 bases: TGTGCCATCGGGACTAGCGGGAGCACAGATACGCAGTATTTT.

In its sample, this clonotype was seen a few times. The chain combines TRBV10-3 with TRBJ2-7, with TRBD2 identical over 10 bases. The CDR3 runs 16 residues. V was clipped by 7 bases and J by 3 bases; unmatched bases: 12. CDR1 is ENHRY, CDR2 SYGVKD, per germline. The CDR3 DNA sequence: TGTGCCATCACACGAAGTCTAGCGGGAGAGAGCTACGAGCAGTACTTC. This translates into CAITRSLAGESYEQYF.

The chain has TRBV28 and TRBJ2-5; 7 positions agree with TRBD1. The germline V gene encodes CDR1 MDHEN and CDR2 SYDVKM. V trimming: 5 bases; J trimming: 5 bases; junction bases outside the gene matches: 8. The CDR3 loop spans 14 amino acids. Here the CDR3 DNA reads TGTGCCAGCAGTCTAGACAGGGTGGTGGAGACCCAGTACTTC. It specifies CASSLDRVVETQYF.

The chain is built from TRBV10-3 and TRBJ2-3, with D tentatively TRBD2 (5 bases). Trimming took off 3 bases at V and 4 bases at J, with 11 bases between the two ends. Looked up from germline, CDR1 is ENHRY and CDR2 is SYGVKD. The CDR3 runs to 14 residues. The CDR3 loop is CAISDRPGADTQYF. The CDR3, as DNA: TGTGCCATCAGTGACCGACCCGGGGCAGATACGCAGTATTTT.

This clonotype came up once. This chain links TRBV2 with TRBJ2-1; no clear D gene. Germline-derived CDR1 and CDR2 are SNHLY and FYNNEI. There are 12 residues in the CDR3. V lost 4 bases and J lost 3, with 4 bases in between. The CDR3 DNA sequence: TGTGCCAGCAGTGGACTCTACAATGAGCAGTTCTTC. As protein: CASSGLYNEQFF. Complete variable domain (other parts from reference TRBV2 and TRBJ2-1): EPEVTQTPSHQVTQMGQEVILRCVPISNHLYFYWYRQILGQKVEFLVSFYNNEISEKSEIFDDQFSVERPDGSNFTLKIRSTKLEDSAMYFCASSGLYNEQFFGPGTRLTVL.